The 19 T cell receptor beta chains presented below share a single source sample, sequenced in a study of blood T cell repertoires in COVID-19. Measured with immunoSEQ multiplex PCR; TCRdb has only the in-frame clones, and not every one. The sample has about 280,000 clones, 85% seen once; the top ten hold roughly 4.6%. Input material: peripheral blood. These receptors originate from a man aged 50-59 years with active or convalescent COVID-19.

This chain links TRBV15 with TRBJ2-4; no clear D. Trimming cost V 2 bases and J 5 bases, with 16 bases left between them. Germline loops: CDR1 LNHNV, CDR2 YYDKDF (reference sequence). The CDR3 contains 16 residues. For the CDR3, the DNA is TGTGCCACCAGCAGAAACCCTAAGGAGTGGGAAAACATTCAGTACTTC. Its translation: CATSRNPKEWENIQYF.

On this clone: This sequence may be a read error, since a much larger clone differs from it by one base. Other DNA sequences in this specimen translate into the identical CDR3. The V and J genes are TRBV27 and TRBJ2-2, with a weak D call TRBD1 (6 bases). Germline CDR1 and CDR2: MNHEY and SMNVEV (reference sequence). This CDR3 contains 16 residues. CDR3 DNA: TGTGCCAGTAGTTGGGACACCCGGGCGGGCACCGGGGAGCTGTTTTTT. As protein: CASSWDTRAGTGELFF.

With respect to this clone: Other DNA sequences in this sample translate to the same CDR3. The chain joins TRBV12-3 or TRBV12-4 to TRBJ1-5; maybe TRBD1 (5 bases). This CDR3 region has 13 residues. Between the trimmed V and J ends, which lost 3 bases and 4 bases, there was a span of 7 bases. CDR3 in amino acids: CASSFSGNQPQHF. CDR3 sequence (DNA): TGTGCCAGCAGTTTCTCAGGGAATCAGCCCCAGCATTTT.

The chain is built from TRBV27 and TRBJ1-1, with 7 nucleotides matching TRBD1. CDR3 size: 13 residues. Germline V gene sequence: CDR1 MNHEY, CDR2 SMNVEV (reference sequence). The V segment lost 6 bases and the J segment 3 bases; nucleotides outside the gene matches: 4. The DNA of the CDR3 is TGTGCCAGCAGAGGGCAGGGGGACACTGAAGCTTTCTTT. Translated, it gives CASRGQGDTEAFF.

The chain joins TRBV19 to TRBJ2-3; 12 bases agree with TRBD2. This CDR3 has 16 amino acids. Germline V CDR1 and CDR2: LNHDA, SQIVND (reference sequence). The trim removed 6 bases at V and 2 bases at J, leaving 6 bases unmatched. CDR3 coding DNA: TGTGCCAGTAGGACTAGCGGGAGCACTTCCACAGATACGCAGTATTTT. Translating gives CASRTSGSTSTDTQYF.

The V call is TRBV25-1, the J call TRBJ2-1; 7 nucleotides line up with TRBD1. The germline CDR1 and CDR2 sequences are MGHDK and SYGVNS. V lost 4 bases and J lost 0; bases outside the gene matches: 6. This CDR3 spans 16 amino acids. DNA for the CDR3: TGTGCCAGCAGTGGTCCGACAGGGAGCTCCTACAATGAGCAGTTCTTC. Amino acids: CASSGPTGSSYNEQFF.

V is TRBV19 and J is TRBJ2-3, with D maybe TRBD1 (7 bases). V was pared by 8 bases and J by 6 bases, with 15 bases between. CDR1 and CDR2 from the germline V gene are LNHDA and SQIVND (reference sequence). The CDR3 covers 13 residues. The CDR3 nucleotides are TGTGCCAGTGCCAGGGGGGCGTCGGATACGCAGTATTTT. It yields the protein CASARGASDTQYF.

This sequence joins TRBV7-2 and TRBJ2-6; perhaps TRBD2 as D (6 bases). V was cut by 7 bases and J by 2 bases, with 9 bases left in between. CDR1 SGHTA and CDR2 FQGNSA come from the germline V gene. This CDR3 has 14 amino acids. CDR3: CASTAGPGANVLTF. The CDR3 coding sequence is TGTGCCAGCACGGCGGGGCCTGGGGCCAACGTCCTGACTTTC.

V usage is TRBV9 and J usage is TRBJ1-6; D is unresolved. Per germline, CDR1 SGDLS and CDR2 YYNGEE. The CDR3 is 16 residues long. Between the trimmed V and J ends, which lost 0 bases and 0 bases, there was a span of 7 bases. CDR3 region: CASSVGPGSYNSPLHF. For the CDR3, the DNA is TGTGCCAGCAGCGTAGGGCCAGGCTCCTATAATTCACCCCTCCACTTT.

The chain employs TRBV5-5 and TRBJ1-2; possible D gene TRBD1, 5 bases. This CDR3 spans 16 amino acids. Per the germline V gene, CDR1 is SGHKS and CDR2 is YYEKEE (reference sequence). Trimming shortened V by 0 bases and J by 7 bases, and 19 bases separated the two germline ends. The CDR3 is CASSLVPVGGSRGYTF. CDR3 sequence (DNA): TGTGCCAGCAGCTTGGTCCCTGTTGGGGGGAGTCGTGGCTACACCTTC.

The rearrangement uses TRBV19 and TRBJ2-2, with TRBD2 identical over 14 bases. Germline assignment: CDR1 LNHDA and CDR2 SQIVND (reference sequence). The CDR3 loop spans 20 amino acids. Trimming removed 4 bases from V and 3 bases from J; junction bases left unmatched: 13. The CDR3 loop reads CASSTRPGLAGAQDTGELFF. DNA for the CDR3: TGTGCCAGTAGTACGAGGCCGGGACTAGCGGGAGCACAGGACACCGGGGAGCTGTTTTTT.

This rearrangement joins TRBV7-2 to TRBJ2-3; D gene ambiguous. This CDR3 region has 13 residues. CDR1 is SGHTA and CDR2 is FQGNSA in the germline V gene. Trimming cost V 2 bases and J 4 bases, with 7 bases left between them. In DNA form, the CDR3 reads TGTGCCAGCAGCTTATTCCTAGCAGATACGCAGTATTTT. Its translation: CASSLFLADTQYF. The variable domain in full, completed from reference TRBV7-2 and TRBJ2-3, reads GAGVSQSPSNKVTEKGKDVELRCDPISGHTALYWYRQSLGQGLEFLIYFQGNSAPDKSGLPSDRFSAERTGGSVSTLTIQRTQQEDSAVYLCASSLFLADTQYFGPGTRLTVL.

The V call is TRBV3-1 (or the pseudogene TRBV3-2), the J call TRBJ2-4; TRBD2 is a possible D gene (6 bases). V was pared by 0 bases and J by 0 bases, with 18 bases between. Germline V gene lookup returns CDR1 LGHDT and CDR2 YNNKEL (reference sequence). This CDR3 has 19 residues. The CDR3: CASSQDSSGRGLAKNIQYF. The CDR3 region has the DNA TGTGCCAGCAGCCAAGATTCGTCCGGGAGAGGACTAGCCAAAAACATTCAGTACTTC.

This chain links TRBV27 with TRBJ2-5; 11 bases align to TRBD2. With 6 bases clipped from V and 5 bases from J, the junction kept 11 bases outside the gene matches. The length of the CDR3 is 16 residues. Looked up from germline, CDR1 is MNHEY and CDR2 is SMNVEV (reference sequence). The CDR3 DNA follows: TGTGCCAGCAGAGGACTAGCGGGCAGGGGGGGGGAGACCCAGTACTTC. Encoded protein: CASRGLAGRGGETQYF.

The chain recombines TRBV9 with TRBJ1-5; the D is unclear. Per germline, CDR1 SGDLS and CDR2 YYNGEE. The CDR3 runs 14 residues. V shed 0 bases and J shed 2 bases, with 6 bases lying between them. CDR3 in amino acids: CASSVGGRNQPQHF. In nucleotides, the CDR3 is TGTGCCAGCAGCGTAGGAGGGCGCAATCAGCCCCAGCATTTT.

This clone was seen only a few times. This CDR3 is CAWSEGKGAAGNTIYF. CDR3 in DNA: TGTGCCTGGAGTGAGGGCAAGGGGGCCGCTGGAAACACCATATATTTT. The J gene is TRBJ1-3, the V gene TRBV30, with 7 bases fitting TRBD1. Germline lookup yields CDR1 GTSNPN and CDR2 SVGIG (reference sequence). The CDR3 extends over 16 amino acids. V shed 1 base and J 2 bases; nucleotides not matched to a gene: 8.

V gene TRBV4-1 combines with J gene TRBJ2-1; TRBD2 matches at 8 bases. CDR3 size: 15 residues. Trimming removed 1 base from V and 4 bases from J; junction bases left unmatched: 3. Per germline, CDR1 MGHRA and CDR2 YSYEKL. CDR3 amino acids: CASSQGLASYNEQFF. CDR3 sequence (DNA): TGCGCCAGCAGCCAAGGACTAGCGTCTTACAATGAGCAGTTCTTC.

In the case of this clone: Distinct nucleotide sequences in the sample also encode this CDR3. The chain couples TRBV6-5 to TRBJ2-7, with a weak D call TRBD1 (5 bases). CDR1 and CDR2 from the germline V gene are MNHEY and SVGAGI. Trimming pared 0 bases from V and 1 base from J, leaving 7 bases between. This CDR3 contains 14 residues. CDR3 region: CASSYSQASYEQYF. Here the CDR3 DNA reads TGTGCCAGCAGTTACTCACAGGCGTCCTACGAGCAGTACTTC.

V gene TRBV11-2 combines with J gene TRBJ1-1, with 7 bases that match TRBD1. Germline V gene lookup returns CDR1 SGHAT and CDR2 FQNNGV. Trimming took 0 bases from V and 0 from J; bases not matched to a gene: 7. The CDR3 has 17 residues. The CDR3 sequence is CASSLDRLTGMNTEAFF. In DNA form, the CDR3 reads TGTGCCAGCAGCTTAGATCGCTTGACAGGGATGAACACTGAAGCTTTCTTT.